Below are 15 T cell receptor beta chains sequenced from a single sample in a study of T and B cells in COVID-19 patients. Multiplex PCR with BIOMED2 TRB-A/B primer pools amplified TRB rearrangements. TCRdb re-called the multiplex PCR reads with MiXCR, one entry per CDR3 protein. The table has more than 13,000 distinct CDR3 sequences, 29% seen once; the top ten hold around 6.5%. Each TRB amplification used 250-500 ng of genomic DNA from blood. The specimen sequenced was blood. Every receptor here comes from a human donor who had recovered from COVID-19.

This chain uses TRBV7-4 with TRBJ2-7; D is undetermined. The CDR3 covers 11 residues. CDR1 is SGHVT, CDR2 SQSDAQ, per germline. Trimming took off 5 bases at V and 4 bases at J, with 6 bases between the two ends. CDR3 loop: CASSPAYEQYF. CDR3 DNA sequence: TGTGCCAGCAGCCCCGCTTACGAGCAGTACTTC. Full variable domain (rest looked up from reference TRBV7-4 and TRBJ2-7): GAGVSQSPRYKVAKRGRDVALRCDSISGHVTLYWYRQTLGQGSEVLTYSQSDAQRDKSGRPSGRFSAERPERSVSTLKIQRTEQGDSAVYLCASSPAYEQYFGPGTRLTVT.

This rearrangement joins TRBV20-1 to TRBJ2-3; TRBD2 matches at 14 bases. The CDR3 is 15 amino acids. Germline trimming cut 5 bases from V and 5 bases from J; bases unmatched to any gene: 6. Per germline, CDR1 DFQATT and CDR2 SNEGSKA (reference sequence). The CDR3 coding sequence is TGCAGTGCTTGGACTAGCGGGAGGAGCGAAGATACGCAGTATTTT. It codes for CSAWTSGRSEDTQYF.

The chain has TRBV27 and TRBJ1-5; a possible D gene is TRBD1 (5 bases). With 5 bases removed from V and 3 bases from J, the gap between germline ends came to 17 bases. CDR1 and CDR2 from the germline V gene are MNHEY and SMNVEV (reference sequence). This CDR3 has 16 residues. The CDR3: CASSVRGSFNNQPQHF. The DNA for the CDR3 is TGTGCCAGCAGTGTCCGGGGGAGTTTTAACAATCAGCCCCAGCATTTT.

The chain is built from TRBV5-4 and TRBJ2-5, with D possibly being TRBD2 (5 bases). This CDR3 is built from 15 residues. The germline V gene encodes CDR1 SGHNT and CDR2 YYREEE (reference sequence). V was trimmed by 3 bases and J by 7 bases, leaving 19 bases between them. The CDR3 loop is CASSSPNSDWGTQYF. The CDR3 bases are TGTGCCAGCAGCTCCCCAAACTCGGACTGGGGGACCCAGTACTTC.

This clonotype was recorded a few times. V usage is TRBV6-5 and J usage is TRBJ1-1, with D perhaps matching TRBD1 (5 bases). Between the trimmed V and J ends, which lost 5 bases and 4 bases, there was a span of 14 bases. CDR1 is MNHEY and CDR2 is SVGAGI in the germline V gene. The CDR3 runs to 14 residues. In nucleotides, the CDR3 is TGTGCCAGCAGTGGGAGGGCAGGGACCACTGAAGCTTTCTTT. It encodes CASSGRAGTTEAFF.

On this clonotype: One base away lies a much larger clone, so this may be a sequencing read error. The chain has TRBV6-6 and TRBJ2-3, with D unclear. CDR3 length: 15 amino acids. The germline gives CDR1 MNHNY, CDR2 SVGAGI (reference sequence). CDR3 sequence (DNA): TGTGTCAGCAGTTACCGCGGAACTAGCACAGATACGCAGTATTTT. Amino acid sequence: CVSSYRGTSTDTQYF.

A few counts support this clonotype. This rearrangement joins TRBV6-5 to TRBJ2-3; D remains unclear. The CDR3 consists of 16 residues. Looked up from germline, CDR1 is MNHEY and CDR2 is SVGAGI. Trimming left V 5 bases short and J 0 bases short, with 15 bases between. Written as DNA, the CDR3 is TGTGCCAGCAGTCCCCGCTCACTCTTAAGCACAGATACGCAGTATTTT. Translating gives CASSPRSLLSTDTQYF.

The chain joins TRBV7-9 to TRBJ2-3, with D perhaps TRBD2 (5 bases). The V and J ends lost 1 base and 1 base respectively, with 9 bases between them. The CDR3 has 15 residues. The V gene's germline CDR1 is SEHNR and CDR2 FQNEAQ (reference sequence). CDR3 loop: CASSLEGVGTDTQYF. The CDR3 coding sequence is TGTGCCAGCAGCTTAGAGGGAGTGGGCACAGATACGCAGTATTTT.

This clonotype was picked up a small number of times. V is TRBV6-2 or TRBV6-3 and J is TRBJ1-5, with D possibly matching TRBD1 (5 bases). The CDR3 length is 15 residues. V shed 7 bases and J shed 3 bases, with 16 bases lying between them. Looked up from germline, CDR1 is MNHEY and CDR2 is SVGEGT. As DNA, the CDR3 is TGTGCCAGCACCCCTTGGGGGGAAGCCAATCAGCCCCAGCATTTT. This sequence encodes CASTPWGEANQPQHF.

A few counts support this clonotype. The chain links TRBV27 to TRBJ2-4, with D perhaps matching TRBD1 (6 bases). Trimming removed 6 bases from V and 8 bases from J, with 14 bases in between. Looked up from germline, CDR1 is MNHEY and CDR2 is SMNVEV (reference sequence). This CDR3 is built from 13 residues. The CDR3, as DNA: TGTGCCAGCAGACCCCGGGACAATGACATTCAGTACTTC. Amino acids: CASRPRDNDIQYF.

Regarding this clonotype: A read error may be the cause here, since a much bigger clone is one base away. V is TRBV19 and J is TRBJ1-4, with unresolved D. The ends were cut back, 6 bases at V and 7 bases at J, with 21 bases in the middle. The CDR3 runs to 16 residues. Germline assignment: CDR1 LNHDA and CDR2 SQIVND (reference sequence). The DNA for the CDR3 is TGTGCCAGTAGAACTTCCATAGCTACCTGGTTTGAAAAACTGTTTTTT. This gives the protein CASRTSIATWFEKLFF.

The gene calls are TRBV15 and TRBJ1-1, with D unresolved. This CDR3 has 12 amino acids. CDR1 is LNHNV, CDR2 YYDKDF, per germline (reference sequence). V lost 8 bases and J 6 bases, leaving 13 bases between the germline ends. For the CDR3, the DNA is TGTGCCACCCTTAGGCTGGGTTCTGAAGCTTTCTTT. This gives the protein CATLRLGSEAFF.

The V call is TRBV15, the J call TRBJ2-4; 8 nucleotides agree with TRBD2. The length of the CDR3 is 15 residues. Germline V lookup: CDR1 LNHNV, CDR2 YYDKDF (reference sequence). V was pared by 8 bases and J by 2 bases, with 8 bases of the junction left unmatched. The CDR3 region has the DNA TGTGCCACCGCCCTGAGCGGGGGTTCCAAAAACATTCAGTACTTC. It translates to CATALSGGSKNIQYF.

In the case of this clonotype: A much larger clone lies one base from this, so it may be a read error. V and J are TRBV15 and TRBJ2-6, with a weak D call TRBD2 (5 bases). This CDR3 region has 15 residues. The germline V gene encodes CDR1 LNHNV and CDR2 YYDKDF (reference sequence). Trimming removed 6 bases at V and 1 base at J, with 10 bases between. The CDR3 reads CATRRVQSGANVLTF. The CDR3 bases are TGTGCCACCAGGAGGGTGCAATCTGGGGCCAACGTCCTGACTTTC.

This clonotype came up many times. The rearrangement links TRBV5-4 to TRBJ2-5, with TRBD1 matching 7 bases. V was pared by 2 bases and J by 5 bases, with 6 bases of the junction left unmatched. This CDR3 region has 14 residues. CDR1 and CDR2 from the germline V gene are SGHNT and YYREEE (reference sequence). Here the CDR3 DNA reads TGTGCCAGCAGCTTTGGCAGGGGGTGGGAGACCCAGTACTTC. The encoded protein is CASSFGRGWETQYF.